This T cell receptor (beta chain) was captured by sequencing in a study of blood T cell repertoires in COVID-19. With respect to this clone: The junction differs from germline at one of its ends, possibly a read error.

CDR3 size: 11 residues. The germline V gene has CDR1 SGHTA and CDR2 FQGNSA. Authors' data handling: Nucleated cell number was recorded as an estimate derived from reference gene primer amplification. Assay used: immunoSEQ multiplex PCR; TCRdb lists only in-frame clones, some missing. Clone size and V and J calls were adopted from that table, with D and trimming inferred from the DNA. The sample includes a few hundred thousand clones, about 85% seen only once; the top ten take roughly 4%. Sequenced material: peripheral blood. The chain employs TRBV7-2 and TRBJ1-1; TRBD1 agrees at 7 bases. This TCR was recovered from a man in his 60s who had recovered from COVID-19. CDR3 residues: CASSRGRGEHF. The CDR3, as DNA: TGTGCCAGCAGTAGGGGGCGCGGCGAACATTTT.